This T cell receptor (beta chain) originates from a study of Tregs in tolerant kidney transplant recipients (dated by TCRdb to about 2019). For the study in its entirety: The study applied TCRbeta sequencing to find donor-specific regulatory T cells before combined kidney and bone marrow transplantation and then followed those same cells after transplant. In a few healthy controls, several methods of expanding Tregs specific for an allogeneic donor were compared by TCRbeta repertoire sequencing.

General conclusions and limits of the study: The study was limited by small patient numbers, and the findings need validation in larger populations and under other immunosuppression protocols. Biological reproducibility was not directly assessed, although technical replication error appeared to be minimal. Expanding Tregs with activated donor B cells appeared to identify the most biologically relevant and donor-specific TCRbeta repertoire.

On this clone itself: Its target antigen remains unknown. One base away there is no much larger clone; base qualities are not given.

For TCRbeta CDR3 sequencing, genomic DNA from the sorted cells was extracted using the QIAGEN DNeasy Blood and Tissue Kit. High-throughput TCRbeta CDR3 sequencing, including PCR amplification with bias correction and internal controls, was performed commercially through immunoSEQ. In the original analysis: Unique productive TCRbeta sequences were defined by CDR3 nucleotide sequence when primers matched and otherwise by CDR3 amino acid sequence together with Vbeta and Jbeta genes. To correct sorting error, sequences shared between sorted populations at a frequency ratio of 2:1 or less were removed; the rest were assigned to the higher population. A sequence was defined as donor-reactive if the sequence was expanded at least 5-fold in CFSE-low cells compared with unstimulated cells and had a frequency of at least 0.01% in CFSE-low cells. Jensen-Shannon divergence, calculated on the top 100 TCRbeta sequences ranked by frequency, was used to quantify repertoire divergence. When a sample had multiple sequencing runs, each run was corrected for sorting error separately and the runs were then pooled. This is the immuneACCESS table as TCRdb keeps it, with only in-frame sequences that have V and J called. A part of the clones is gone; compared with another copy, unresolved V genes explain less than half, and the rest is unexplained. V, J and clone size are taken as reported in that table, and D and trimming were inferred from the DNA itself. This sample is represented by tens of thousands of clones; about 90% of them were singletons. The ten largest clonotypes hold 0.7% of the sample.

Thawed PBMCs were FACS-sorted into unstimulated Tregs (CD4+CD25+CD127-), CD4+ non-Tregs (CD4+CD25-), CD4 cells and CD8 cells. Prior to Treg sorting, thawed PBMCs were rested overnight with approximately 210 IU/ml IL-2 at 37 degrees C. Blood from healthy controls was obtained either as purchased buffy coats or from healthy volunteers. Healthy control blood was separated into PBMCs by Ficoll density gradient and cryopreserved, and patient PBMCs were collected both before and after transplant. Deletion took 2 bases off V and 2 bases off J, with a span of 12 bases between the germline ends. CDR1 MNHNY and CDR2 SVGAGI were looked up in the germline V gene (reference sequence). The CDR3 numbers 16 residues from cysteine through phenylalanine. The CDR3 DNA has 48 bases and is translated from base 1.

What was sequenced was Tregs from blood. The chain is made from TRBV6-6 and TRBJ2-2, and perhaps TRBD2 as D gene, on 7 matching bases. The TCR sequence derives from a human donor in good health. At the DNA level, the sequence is TGTGCCAGCAGTTACCAAAGGGGGGGTAACACCGGGGAGCTGTTTTTT. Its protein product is CASSYQRGGNTGELFF.